Listed below are T cell receptor beta chains from one sample, sequenced in a study of shared clonotypes between healthy human individuals. Sequencing was performed with immunoSEQ multiplex PCR; in TCRdb, only in-frame clones are kept and a portion is missing. Of 2 million to 2.5 million clones in the sample, about 90% are singletons; the top ten hold about 0.41%. Sequencing was carried out using naive CD4+ T cells from PBMCs. The receptor source for this set is a man aged 18 to 35 in good health. Some clones in this sample may be carry-over from other donors' samples. CDR3s include the opening cysteine and the closing phenylalanine or tryptophan.

>TRBV4-1|TRBJ1-6
CASSSWTMNSPLHF
>TRBV7-9|TRBJ2-7
CASSLGHVREQYF
>TRBV6-6|TRBJ2-3
CASSYLGDSTDTQYF
>TRBV7-2|TRBJ2-3
CASSPRSTEPSTDTQYF
>TRBV12-5|TRBJ2-3
CASGLVLGGADTQYF
>TRBV30|TRBJ1-3
CAMGTGGKDGNTIYF
>TRBV28|TRBJ2-5
CASSPGKEVAGGHGETQYF
>TRBV5-1|TRBJ1-1
CASSMGATNTEAFF
>TRBV10-3|TRBJ1-2
CAIRRDRGPPTYGYTF
>TRBV7-3|TRBJ2-5
CASSPDRDQETQYF
>TRBV5-4|TRBJ2-1
CASSMDKSYNEQFF
>TRBV7-2|TRBJ2-7
CASSLWLAFEQYF
>TRBV27|TRBJ2-2
CASTRTENTGELFF
>TRBV18|TRBJ2-1
CASSPPGTSGDYNEQFF
>TRBV27|TRBJ2-5
CASSLRGGEETQYF
>TRBV6-5|TRBJ1-1
CASSKPGGTEAFF
>TRBV30|TRBJ1-3
CAWISGVGPGNTIYF
>TRBV7-9|TRBJ1-5
CASSFSNQPQHF
>TRBV4-3|TRBJ2-7
CASSRGVSYEQYF
>TRBV27|TRBJ2-7
CASRPQGGLAERFYEQYF
>TRBV27|TRBJ1-6
CASRLTGLRVSPLHF
>TRBV10-3|TRBJ1-5
CAIGSQGSNQPQHF
>TRBV5-1|TRBJ2-6
CASSPEHPGANVLTF
>TRBV11-2|TRBJ2-7
CASSNPPGRPYEQYF
>TRBV5-8|TRBJ2-5
CASSPGQSLGTQYF
>TRBV27|TRBJ1-5
CASSSRDGTGVGQPQHF
>TRBV5-8|TRBJ1-5
CASSLVRYSNQPQHF
>TRBV5-4|TRBJ2-1
CASSDVLTNEQFF
>TRBV18|TRBJ2-7
CASSPPSGEQYF
>TRBV7-9|TRBJ2-5
CASSLEAAETQYF
>TRBV28|TRBJ1-1
CASSPSSTGSAEAFF
>TRBV27|TRBJ2-3
CASSLLGGREDTQYF
>TRBV7-2|TRBJ2-2
CASSLLGGTGGGELFF
>TRBV7-8|TRBJ2-2
CASSPGGASELGELFF
>TRBV5-1|TRBJ1-1
CASSLLGTGTNWDTEAFF
>TRBV5-4|TRBJ2-7
CASSLGGQGHEQYF
>TRBV7-9|TRBJ2-5
CASSLARETQYF
>TRBV7-9|TRBJ2-1
CASSFGTPNNEQFF
>TRBV9|TRBJ2-2
CASSSDGRLNTGELFF
>TRBV5-1|TRBJ2-5
CASSLSPEQETQYF
>TRBV19|TRBJ1-5
CASSIMTRQPQHF
>TRBV11-2|TRBJ2-1
CASSLSGRAYNEQFF
>TRBV29-1|TRBJ2-2
CSVRTGVNTGELFF
>TRBV6-1|TRBJ2-3
CASIRGLVTDTQYF
>TRBV7-6|TRBJ2-1
CASSASGREQFF
>TRBV5-1|TRBJ2-1
CASSPGPATNYYNEQFF
>TRBV5-1|TRBJ2-1
CASSLSLGTGDNEQFF
>TRBV30|TRBJ1-5
CAERTGRNQPQHF
>TRBV2|TRBJ2-7
CASSEDGNKQYF
>TRBV4-1|TRBJ2-2
CASSQEGQGFTGELFF